This T cell receptor (beta chain) is from a study of a mutant IDH1 vaccine in newly diagnosed glioma. Study-level information: The earlier regimen, radiotherapy, temozolomide, or both, was most often both. Participants attended visit V12, the safety follow-up, at week 35, and then attended visit V13 at week 47.

This clone qualifies as medium-sized (0.01 to 0.1%). No antigen is known for it. As for time point: week 35, safety follow-up. Topical imiquimod accompanied each vaccine dose, which consisted of 300 ug of mutant IDH1 20-mer peptide. Some clones are missing from TCRdb's copy, which holds only in-frame ones; the method was immunoSEQ multiplex PCR. The top ten clones hold 2% to 2.5% of a sample with about 46,000 clones, 85% to 95% of them seen once. Unmatched junction bases numbered 13, after V lost 5 bases and J lost 7 bases. CDR1 is SEHNR and CDR2 is FQNEAQ in the germline V gene (reference sequence). The CDR3 covers 18 residues.

The gene calls are TRBV7-9 and TRBJ2-4; 14 nucleotides match TRBD2. The TCR originated in a man aged 45-65 years with glioma. The sequenced sample was PBMCs, obtained from a glioma patient whose treatment included an IDH1 peptide vaccine. As DNA, the CDR3 is TGTGCCAGCAGCCCTGAGAGACTAGCGGGGGGGCGGGGGAACATTCAGTACTTC. Protein product: CASSPERLAGGRGNIQYF.